This T cell receptor (beta chain) is drawn from a study of radiation and T cells in renal cell carcinoma. Study-wide findings and caveats: From baseline, blood top tumor clonotypes peaked at 2 weeks post-radiation.

The repertoire was sequenced with immunoSEQ multiplex PCR; TCRdb's copy has only in-frame clones and lacks some. The repertoire holds some 50,000 clones, with more than 80% as singletons. With regard to this clone: Its antigen is unknown.

This sample's time point: blood 2 weeks post-SBRT. As for treatment: 15 Gy SBRT to primary tumor, nephrectomy 4 weeks later. Unmatched junction bases numbered 10, after V lost 2 bases and J lost 0 bases. CDR1 SEHNR and CDR2 FQNEAQ come from the germline V gene (reference sequence). The CDR3 runs 19 residues. The sample consisted of blood, taken from a patient whose treatment included radiotherapy and nephrectomy. This clonotype originated in a woman aged 70-85 years with renal cell carcinoma. This chain links TRBV7-9 with TRBJ2-3; 11 bases align to TRBD2. In nucleotides, the CDR3 is TGTGCCAGCAGCTTAAAGAGGCTAGCGGGAGGAACTAGCACAGATACGCAGTATTTT. Translation: CASSLKRLAGGTSTDTQYF.